This entry is about one TCR beta chain. PCR amplification relied on 60 Vbeta primers (plus 13 Jbeta primers). The repertoire was sequenced with immunoSEQ multiplex PCR; TCRdb's copy has only in-frame clones and lacks some. The sample shows 100,000 to 120,000 clones, 65% to 85% of them seen only once. The data are from a study of cytomegalovirus exposure and HLA in healthy donors. The CDR3 is 19 amino acids. Germline V gene lookup returns CDR1 SGHVS and CDR2 FNYEAQ. Germline trimming cut 0 bases from V and 2 bases from J; bases unmatched to any gene: 10. The material sequenced was PBMCs. This chain uses TRBV7-6 with TRBJ2-2; 9 positions agree with TRBD2. The sequence was obtained from a woman under 40 in good health and CMV-seropositive. CDR3 residues: CASSLALVAGALNTGELFF. The CDR3 DNA follows: TGTGCCAGCAGCTTAGCGTTAGTAGCGGGGGCTCTCAACACCGGGGAGCTGTTTTTT.